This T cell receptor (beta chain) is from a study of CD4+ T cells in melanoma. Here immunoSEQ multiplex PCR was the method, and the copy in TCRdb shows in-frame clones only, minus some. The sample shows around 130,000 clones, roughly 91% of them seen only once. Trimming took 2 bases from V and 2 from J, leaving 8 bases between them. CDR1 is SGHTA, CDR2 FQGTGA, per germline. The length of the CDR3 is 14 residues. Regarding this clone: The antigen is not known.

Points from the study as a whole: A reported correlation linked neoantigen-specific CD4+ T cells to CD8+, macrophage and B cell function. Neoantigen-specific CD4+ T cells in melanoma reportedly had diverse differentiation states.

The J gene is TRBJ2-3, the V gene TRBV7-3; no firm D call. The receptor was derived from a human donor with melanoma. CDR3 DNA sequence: TGTGCCAGCAGCTTATACCCGAACACAGATACGCAGTATTTT. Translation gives CASSLYPNTDTQYF.